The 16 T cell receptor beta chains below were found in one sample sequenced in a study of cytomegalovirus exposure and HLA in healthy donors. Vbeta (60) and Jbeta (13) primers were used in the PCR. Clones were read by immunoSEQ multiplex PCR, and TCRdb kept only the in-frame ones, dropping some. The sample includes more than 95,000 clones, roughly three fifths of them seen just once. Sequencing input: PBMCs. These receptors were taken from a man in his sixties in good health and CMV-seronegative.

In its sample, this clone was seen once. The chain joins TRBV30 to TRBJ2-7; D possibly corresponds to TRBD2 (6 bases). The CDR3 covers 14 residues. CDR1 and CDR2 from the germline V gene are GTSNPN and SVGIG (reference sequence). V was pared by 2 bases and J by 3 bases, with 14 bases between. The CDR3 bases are TGTGCCTGGAGTACCGGAGGGTTTCGCTACGAGCAGTACTTC. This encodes CAWSTGGFRYEQYF.

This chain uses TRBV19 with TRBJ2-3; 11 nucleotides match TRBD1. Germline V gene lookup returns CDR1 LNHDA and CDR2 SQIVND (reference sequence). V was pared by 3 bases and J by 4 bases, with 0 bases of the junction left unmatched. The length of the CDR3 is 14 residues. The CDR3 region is CASSMGQGADTQYF. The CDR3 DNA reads TGTGCCAGTAGTATGGGACAGGGGGCAGATACGCAGTATTTT.

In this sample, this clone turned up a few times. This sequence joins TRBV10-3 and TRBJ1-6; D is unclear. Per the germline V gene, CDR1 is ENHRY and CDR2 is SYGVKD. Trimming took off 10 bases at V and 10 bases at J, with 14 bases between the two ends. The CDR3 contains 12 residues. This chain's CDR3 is CATNPGGSPLHF. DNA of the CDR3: TGTGCCACCAACCCTGGCGGGTCACCCCTCCACTTT.

The CDR3 loop is CASSLTELNYGYTF. The CDR3 region has the DNA TGCGCCAGCAGCTTGACCGAGCTAAACTATGGCTACACCTTC. The gene calls are TRBV5-1 and TRBJ1-2; D uncertain. The CDR3 is 14 residues long. Trimming cost V 1 base and J 2 bases, with 9 bases left between them. The V gene's germline CDR1 is SGHRS and CDR2 YFSETQ.

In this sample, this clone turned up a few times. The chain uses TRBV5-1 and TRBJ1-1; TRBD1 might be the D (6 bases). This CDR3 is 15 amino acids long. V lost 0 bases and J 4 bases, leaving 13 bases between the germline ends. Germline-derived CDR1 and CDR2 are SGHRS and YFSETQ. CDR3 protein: CASSLVTSRGTEAFF. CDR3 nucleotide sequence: TGCGCCAGCAGCTTGGTGACGTCCAGGGGCACTGAAGCTTTCTTT.

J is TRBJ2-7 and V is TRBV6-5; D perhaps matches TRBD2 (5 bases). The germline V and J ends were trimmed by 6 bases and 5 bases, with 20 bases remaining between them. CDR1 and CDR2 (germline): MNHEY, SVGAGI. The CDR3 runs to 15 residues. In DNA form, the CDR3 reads TGTGCCAGCAGGGACTCCAGGAACCCTTCCCACGAGCAGTACTTC. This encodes CASRDSRNPSHEQYF.

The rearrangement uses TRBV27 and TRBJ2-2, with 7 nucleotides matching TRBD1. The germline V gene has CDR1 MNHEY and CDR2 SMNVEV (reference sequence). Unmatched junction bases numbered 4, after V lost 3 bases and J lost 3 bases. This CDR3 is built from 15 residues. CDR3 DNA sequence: TGTGCCAGCAGTTTTTTAGACAGGGACACCGGGGAGCTGTTTTTT. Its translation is CASSFLDRDTGELFF.

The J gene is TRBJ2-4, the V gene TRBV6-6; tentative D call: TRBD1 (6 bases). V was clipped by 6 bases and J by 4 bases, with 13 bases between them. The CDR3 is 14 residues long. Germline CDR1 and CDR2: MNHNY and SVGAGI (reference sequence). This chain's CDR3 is CASSSKGDKNIQYF. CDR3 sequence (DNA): TGTGCCAGCAGCTCTAAGGGGGATAAAAACATTCAGTACTTC.

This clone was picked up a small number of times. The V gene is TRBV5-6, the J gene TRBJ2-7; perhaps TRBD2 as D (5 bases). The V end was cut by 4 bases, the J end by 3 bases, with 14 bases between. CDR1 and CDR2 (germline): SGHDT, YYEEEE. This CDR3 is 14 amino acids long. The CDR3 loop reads CASSLGLSLYEQYF. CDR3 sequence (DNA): TGTGCCAGCAGCCTAGGACTGAGCCTCTACGAGCAGTACTTC.

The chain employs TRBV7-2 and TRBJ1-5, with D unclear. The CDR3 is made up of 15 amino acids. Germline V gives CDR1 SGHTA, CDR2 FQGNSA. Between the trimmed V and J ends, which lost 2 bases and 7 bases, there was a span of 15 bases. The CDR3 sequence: CASSLNRRVAQPQHF. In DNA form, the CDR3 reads TGTGCCAGCAGCTTAAATAGGAGGGTAGCCCAGCCCCAGCATTTT.

The CDR3 here is CASSYSSALTGSQYF. CDR3 sequence (DNA): TGTGCCAGCAGTTACTCGAGTGCCCTGACTGGTAGTCAGTACTTC. J is TRBJ2-5 and V is TRBV6-5; D unresolved. The CDR3 has 15 amino acids. Trimming cost V 0 bases and J 11 bases, with 19 bases left between them. CDR1 is MNHEY and CDR2 is SVGAGI in the germline V gene.

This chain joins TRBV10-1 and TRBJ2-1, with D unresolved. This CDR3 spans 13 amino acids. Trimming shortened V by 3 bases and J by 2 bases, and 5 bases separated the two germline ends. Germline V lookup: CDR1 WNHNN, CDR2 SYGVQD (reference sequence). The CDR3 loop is CASSEQAYNEQFF. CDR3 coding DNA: TGCGCCAGCAGTGAACAAGCCTACAATGAGCAGTTCTTC.

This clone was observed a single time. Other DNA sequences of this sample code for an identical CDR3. CDR3 coding DNA: TGTGCCAGCAGCCCTGGGACAGGGGAGGATACGCAGTATTTT. This codes for CASSPGTGEDTQYF. The chain is built from TRBV7-9 and TRBJ2-3; 10 bases line up with TRBD1. The CDR3 extends over 14 amino acids. Trimming took 5 bases from V and 6 from J; bases not matched to a gene: 5. Germline assignment: CDR1 SEHNR and CDR2 FQNEAQ (reference sequence).

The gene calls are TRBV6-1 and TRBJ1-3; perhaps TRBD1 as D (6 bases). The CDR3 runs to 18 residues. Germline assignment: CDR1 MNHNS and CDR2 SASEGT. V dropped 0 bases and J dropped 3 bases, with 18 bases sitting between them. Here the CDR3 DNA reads TGTGCCAGCAGTGAAGCGGTAATGGGGGCAGTATTTGGAAACACCATATATTTT. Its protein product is CASSEAVMGAVFGNTIYF.

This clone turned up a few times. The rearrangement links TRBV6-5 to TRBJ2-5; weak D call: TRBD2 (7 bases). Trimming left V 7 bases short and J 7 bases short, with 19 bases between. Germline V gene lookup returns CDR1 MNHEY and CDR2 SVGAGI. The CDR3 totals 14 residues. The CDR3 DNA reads TGTGCCAGCAATCAACCGGGGGGCCAGGGGACCCAGTACTTC. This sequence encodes CASNQPGGQGTQYF.

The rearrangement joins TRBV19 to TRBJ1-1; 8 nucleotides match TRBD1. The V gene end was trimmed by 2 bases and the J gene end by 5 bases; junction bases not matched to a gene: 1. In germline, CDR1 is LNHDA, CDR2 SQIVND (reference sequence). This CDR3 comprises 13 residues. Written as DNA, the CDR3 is TGTGCCAGTAGTATAACAGGGGGGACTGAAGCTTTCTTT. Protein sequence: CASSITGGTEAFF.